These T cell receptor beta chains were read from a single sample in a study of blood T cell repertoires in COVID-19. This table comes from immunoSEQ multiplex PCR, and its TCRdb copy is limited to in-frame clones, with some not included. There are around 60,000 clones in the sample; 80% to 85% occur only once, and 15% to 20% lies in the top ten. Sequenced input: peripheral blood. The receptors shown here come from a man aged 60 to 75 with COVID-19, enrolled during active disease. Each CDR3 is given with its conserved first and last residue. Each record gives: V gene, clone size, D gene, J gene, CDR3 protein, CDR3 DNA. D genes are given only for firm matches. For some rows the clone size is stated as once, few or many, or as a class when expanded; others skip it.

TRBV19	NA	TRBD1	TRBJ1-1	CASSIGQARAFF	TGTGCCAGTAGTATCGGACAGGCGCGGGCTTTCTTT
TRBV5-4	NA	TRBD2	TRBJ2-7	CASSPGLAGVFYEQYF	TGTGCCAGCAGCCCTGGACTAGCGGGAGTTTTTTACGAGCAGTACTTC
TRBV7-6	NA	TRBD1	TRBJ2-1	CASTSGTGPTNEQFF	TGTGCCAGCACCTCCGGGACAGGGCCTACCAATGAGCAGTTCTTC
TRBV4-1	few	NA	TRBJ2-4	CASSQGGGAVRAKNIQYF	TGCGCCAGCAGCCAAGGCGGAGGGGCGGTTCGAGCCAAAAACATTCAGTACTTC
TRBV18	NA	NA	TRBJ1-1	CASSVYPVPNTEAFF	TGTGCCAGCTCAGTTTATCCTGTTCCGAACACTGAAGCTTTCTTT
TRBV5-4	NA	TRBD1	TRBJ1-1	CASSTGQARTEAFF	TGTGCCAGCAGCACTGGACAGGCGAGAACTGAAGCTTTCTTT
TRBV5-1	NA	TRBD2	TRBJ2-5	CASSLGRGEETQYF	TGCGCCAGCAGCTTGGGGCGGGGGGAAGAGACCCAGTACTTC
TRBV4-1	NA	TRBD2	TRBJ2-1	CASSRLAGGNEQFF	TGCGCCAGCAGTCGGCTAGCGGGTGGCAATGAGCAGTTCTTC
TRBV6-5	NA	NA	TRBJ1-1	CASSNSYGEGTEAFF	TGTGCCAGCAGTAATTCCTACGGGGAGGGCACTGAAGCTTTCTTT
TRBV7-9	once	NA	TRBJ1-1	CASSSPGQGTTEAFF	TGTGCCAGCAGCTCTCCAGGGCAGGGTACGACTGAAGCTTTCTTT
TRBV6-5	NA	NA	TRBJ2-5	CASSYSIRQETQYF	TGTGCCAGCAGTTACTCGATCAGACAAGAGACCCAGTACTTC
TRBV5-1	NA	TRBD1	TRBJ1-2	CASSDGTGVGYGYTF	TGCGCCAGCAGCGACGGGACAGGAGTCGGGTATGGCTACACCTTC
TRBV6-4	NA	NA	TRBJ1-5	CASRVVRPGTRLGQPQHF	TGTGCCAGCCGAGTGGTAAGACCTGGGACTCGTTTAGGTCAGCCCCAGCATTTT
TRBV5-1	NA	TRBD2	TRBJ2-5	CASSRPGLAGVGGKETQYF	TGCGCCAGCAGCCGTCCGGGACTAGCGGGAGTTGGGGGCAAAGAGACCCAGTACTTC
TRBV30	NA	NA	TRBJ1-4	CAFRTDGVKKLFF	TGTGCCTTCAGGACAGATGGGGTCAAAAAACTGTTTTTT
TRBV2	NA	NA	TRBJ1-5	CASSVSPGGYSNQPQHF	TGTGCCAGCAGTGTTAGTCCTGGCGGGTATAGCAATCAGCCCCAGCATTTT